The clone carrying this TCR beta chain was seen just once. These data come from a study of cytomegalovirus exposure and HLA in healthy donors. The CDR3 extends over 18 amino acids. With 60 Vbeta and 13 Jbeta primers, the PCR was carried out. Method: immunoSEQ multiplex PCR; TCRdb's copy keeps in-frame clones and lacks some. The table includes roughly 150,000 clones, approximately 80% detected once. The sample was PBMCs. The origin of this receptor is a man aged 25-45 years in good health and CMV-seronegative. The chain couples TRBV21-1 to TRBJ2-1; TRBD2, the D gene given by the table, was not confirmed from the DNA. TRBV21-1 counts as a pseudogene. The CDR3: CASYPGLAGGPIYNEQFF. The CDR3 nucleotides read TGTGCCAGCTACCCGGGACTAGCGGGAGGGCCCATCTACAATGAGCAGTTCTTC.